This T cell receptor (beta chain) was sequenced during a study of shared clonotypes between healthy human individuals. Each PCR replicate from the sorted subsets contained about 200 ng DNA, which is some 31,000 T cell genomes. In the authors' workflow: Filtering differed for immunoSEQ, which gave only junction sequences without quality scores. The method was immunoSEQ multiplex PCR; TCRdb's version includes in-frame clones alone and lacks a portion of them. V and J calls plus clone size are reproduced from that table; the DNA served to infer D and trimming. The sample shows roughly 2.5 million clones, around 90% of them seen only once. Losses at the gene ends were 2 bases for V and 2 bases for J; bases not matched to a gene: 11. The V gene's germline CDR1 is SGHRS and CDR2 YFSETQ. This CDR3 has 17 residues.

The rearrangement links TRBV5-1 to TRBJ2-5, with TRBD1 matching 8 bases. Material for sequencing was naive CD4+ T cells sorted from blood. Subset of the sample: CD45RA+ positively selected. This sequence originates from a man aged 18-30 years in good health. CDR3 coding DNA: TGCGCCAGCAGCTTTGGGGCGACAGGGGCAAATCAAGAGACCCAGTACTTC. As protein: CASSFGATGANQETQYF.